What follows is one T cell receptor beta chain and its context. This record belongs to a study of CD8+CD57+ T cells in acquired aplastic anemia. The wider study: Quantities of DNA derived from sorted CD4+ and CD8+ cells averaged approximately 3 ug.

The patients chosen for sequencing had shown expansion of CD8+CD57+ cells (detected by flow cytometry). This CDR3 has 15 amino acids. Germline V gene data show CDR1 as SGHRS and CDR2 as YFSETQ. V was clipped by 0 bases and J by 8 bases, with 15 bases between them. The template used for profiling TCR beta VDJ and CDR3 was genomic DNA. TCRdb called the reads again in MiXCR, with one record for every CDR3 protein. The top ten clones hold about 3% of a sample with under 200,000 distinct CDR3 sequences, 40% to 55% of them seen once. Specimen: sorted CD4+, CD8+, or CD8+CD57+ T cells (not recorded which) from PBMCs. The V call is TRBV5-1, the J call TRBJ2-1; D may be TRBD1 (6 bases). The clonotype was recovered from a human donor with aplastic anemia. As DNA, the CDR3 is TGCGCCAGCAGCTTGGGGGGAACAGGGTTCGATGAGCAGTTCTTC. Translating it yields CASSLGGTGFDEQFF.